This is a list of T cell receptor beta chains from one sample in a study of identifying expanded T cells in peripheral blood. Some clones are missing from TCRdb's copy, which holds only in-frame ones; the method was immunoSEQ multiplex PCR. In the table there are 95,000 or so clones, 75% to 90% of which are singletons. The sequencing input was blood. The receptors come from a person aged 18 to 75 in good health. The CDR3 runs from the conserved cysteine through the conserved F or W. The D gene is left open where the match is weak. The size entry is marked missing in some rows and otherwise reads once, few, many or a size class.

TGCGCCAGCAGCCTGACTGCTACCACCGGGGAGCTGTTTTTT	CASSLTATTGELFF	-	TRBV5-1	TRBJ2-2	-
TGTGCCAGCAGCCCGCGACAGGGTCAGGGATCACCCCTCCACTTT	CASSPRQGQGSPLHF	TRBD1	TRBV5-8	TRBJ1-6	-
TGTGCCAGCAGTTACCCACTAAACAATGAGCAGTTCTTC	CASSYPLNNEQFF	-	TRBV6-6	TRBJ2-1	-
TGTGCCAGCAGCTTGGACAGGGACGCGCAGTACTTC	CASSLDRDAQYF	-	TRBV5-4	TRBJ2-7	-
TGTGCCAGCAGTTACCCGGGTGGGACAGAGCAGTTCTTC	CASSYPGGTEQFF	-	TRBV6-5	TRBJ2-1	-
TGTGCCAGCAGTTTATCAACAGGGTTCTACGAGCAGTACTTC	CASSLSTGFYEQYF	-	TRBV27	TRBJ2-7	-
TGTGCCGGAAAAAGGGCCCCAAAGAGCGAGCAGTACTTC	CAGKRAPKSEQYF	-	TRBV6-1	TRBJ2-7	-
TGTGCCAGTAGTATTAGGGAGGACATGAGCAATGAGCAGTTCTTC	CASSIREDMSNEQFF	-	TRBV19	TRBJ2-1	-
TGTGCCAGCAGCTACTTAGCGGGAGGATCGGCAGATACGCAGTATTTT	CASSYLAGGSADTQYF	TRBD2	TRBV7-2	TRBJ2-3	-
TGCGCCAGCAGCCAAGTCCTCCAGAAGGCAGGGGTGAGCGGGAGGACTGAAGCTTTCTTT	CASSQVLQKAGVSGRTEAFF	-	TRBV4-3	TRBJ1-1	once
TGTGCCAGCAGTGAGAGGGGACTATATGGCTACACCTTC	CASSERGLYGYTF	-	TRBV6-5	TRBJ1-2	-
TGCGCCAGCAGCCAGAAGCTCAGGGTTGATTCACCCCTCCACTTT	CASSQKLRVDSPLHF	-	TRBV4-1	TRBJ1-6	few
TGTGCCAGCAGCCCCCGGATAATAGGGCTCTATGGCTACACCTTC	CASSPRIIGLYGYTF	-	TRBV6-1	TRBJ1-2	-
TGTGCCATCAGTGAGTCGAGTCTGAGGTCGTTACGAGGCTACGAGCAGTACTTC	CAISESSLRSLRGYEQYF	-	TRBV10-3	TRBJ2-7	once
TGTGCCAGTAAGAAGGTTGGGGATGCTAACTATGGCTACACCTTC	CASKKVGDANYGYTF	-	TRBV19	TRBJ1-2	once
TGTGCCAGCAGCCAAGATCCGAGGACAGGGAGCACCTACGAGCAGTACTTC	CASSQDPRTGSTYEQYF	TRBD1	TRBV14	TRBJ2-7	-
TGTGCCAGCAGCTTAGCGCGGGGGGGATCCGGTGAGCAGTTCTTC	CASSLARGGSGEQFF	TRBD2	TRBV11-2	TRBJ2-1	-
TGTGCCAGCAGTTATACGGGCCGAGCTAACTATGGCTACACCTTC	CASSYTGRANYGYTF	-	TRBV6-5	TRBJ1-2	-
TGTGCCAGCAGCCTCCAGACAGGGAGGCTTGGGGGCTACACCTTC	CASSLQTGRLGGYTF	TRBD1	TRBV7-9	TRBJ1-2	-
TGCGCCAGCAGCTCTGCAGGGTCCCGCTACAATGAGCAGTTCTTC	CASSSAGSRYNEQFF	-	TRBV5-1	TRBJ2-1	-
TGTGCCAGCAGGCGGCAGCAGAACACTGAAGCTTTCTTT	CASRRQQNTEAFF	-	TRBV5-4	TRBJ1-1	-
TGTGCCAGCAATGACGGGGGTCAAGGAAACACCATATATTTT	CASNDGGQGNTIYF	-	TRBV6-1	TRBJ1-3	-
TGTGCCAGTAGTATAGATCTATGGGGTCAGCCCCAGCATTTT	CASSIDLWGQPQHF	-	TRBV19	TRBJ1-5	-
TGCGCCAGCAGCTTGGCAGCGGGCTTAACAGATACGCAGTATTTT	CASSLAAGLTDTQYF	-	TRBV5-1	TRBJ2-3	-
TGCAGCGGTTGTCGGGTCAGGAATCAGCCCCAGCATTTT	CSGCRVRNQPQHF	-	TRBV29-1	TRBJ1-5	-
TGTGCCAGCAGACCGGACACCTATAATTCACCCCTCCACTTT	CASRPDTYNSPLHF	-	TRBV2	TRBJ1-6	-
TGTGCCAGCAGCCGGGGAGTAGACTCCTATAATTCACCCCTCCACTTT	CASSRGVDSYNSPLHF	-	TRBV9	TRBJ1-6	-
TGTGCCAGTAGTGTTGGCGAAACGTTGGGCACCATATATTTT	CASSVGETLGTIYF	-	TRBV19	TRBJ1-3	-
TGTGCCAGCAGCCCAGCTGACAGGGACCAAGAGCAGTTCTTC	CASSPADRDQEQFF	TRBD1	TRBV14	TRBJ2-1	-
TGTGCCAGTAGTCTTGGGGGGCTCGAGCAGTACTTC	CASSLGGLEQYF	-	TRBV19	TRBJ2-7	-
TGCGCCAGCAGTGAGGACCTGGGGAGCAATCAGCCCCAGCATTTT	CASSEDLGSNQPQHF	-	TRBV4-3	TRBJ1-5	-
TGTGCCAGTAGCCGGACAGTTGAAGCTTTCTTT	CASSRTVEAFF	-	TRBV19	TRBJ1-1	few
TGTGCCAGCTCGTCTCAAAAAAACACCATATATTTT	CASSSQKNTIYF	-	TRBV18	TRBJ1-3	-
TGTGCCACCCGAGGGATATCGCGGGGGCTGAGTGAGCAGTTCTTC	CATRGISRGLSEQFF	-	TRBV6-1	TRBJ2-1	-
TGTGCCAGCAGCCAAAAAGGACTGAATGAAAAACTGTTTTTT	CASSQKGLNEKLFF	-	TRBV5-8	TRBJ1-4	-
TGTGCCAGCAGCTTAGGAGGGCCGTCCAGCTCCTACGAGCAGTACTTC	CASSLGGPSSSYEQYF	-	TRBV11-3	TRBJ2-7	-
TGTGCCAGCGCCGATGGGGGTAGGATCTATGGCTACACCTTC	CASADGGRIYGYTF	-	TRBV19	TRBJ1-2	once
TGTGCCAGCAGTTACTTTAATTCACCCCTCCACTTT	CASSYFNSPLHF	-	TRBV6-5	TRBJ1-6	-
TGTGCCAGCAGTGGGACCTCCAATGAAAAACTGTTTTTT	CASSGTSNEKLFF	-	TRBV2	TRBJ1-4	-
TGCGCCAGCAGCCAGGGACAGCGTAACTTTAATGAGCAGTTCTTC	CASSQGQRNFNEQFF	TRBD1	TRBV5-1	TRBJ2-1	-
TGTGCCAGCAGCGCCCGGGACAGCTTAGTCTACGAGCAGTACTTC	CASSARDSLVYEQYF	TRBD1	TRBV9	TRBJ2-7	-
TGTGCCAGTCAGGGGTCCTATCAGCCCCAGCATTTT	CASQGSYQPQHF	-	TRBV19	TRBJ1-5	-
TGTGCCAGCAGCTTTGGGCTAGCGGAGCAGTACTTC	CASSFGLAEQYF	-	TRBV5-4	TRBJ2-7	-
TGTGCCAGCAGCACACTAGCGGGGGCCAACACAGATACGCAGTATTTT	CASSTLAGANTDTQYF	TRBD2	TRBV9	TRBJ2-3	once
TGTGCCAGCAGCGTAAATAGTAATAACTATGGCTACACCTTC	CASSVNSNNYGYTF	-	TRBV9	TRBJ1-2	-
TGTGCCAGCAGCTTAAGCGGCACTGAAGCTTTCTTT	CASSLSGTEAFF	-	TRBV7-2	TRBJ1-1	-
TGCGCCAGCAGCTTGTCTAGGCCGACCGACCCGTTCTTC	CASSLSRPTDPFF	-	TRBV5-1	TRBJ2-1	-
TGTGCCATTCCGGGGGAGGGTCCCCTAACTCAAGAGACCCAGTACTTC	CAIPGEGPLTQETQYF	TRBD2	TRBV7-9	TRBJ2-5	once
TGTGCCAGCAGTATGCGAAGCGGGCAGGGACAAAGCTACACCTTC	CASSMRSGQGQSYTF	-	TRBV2	TRBJ1-2	-
TGTGCCAGCAGCGTAATGGACAGGGGACATACGCAGTATTTT	CASSVMDRGHTQYF	TRBD1	TRBV9	TRBJ2-3	-